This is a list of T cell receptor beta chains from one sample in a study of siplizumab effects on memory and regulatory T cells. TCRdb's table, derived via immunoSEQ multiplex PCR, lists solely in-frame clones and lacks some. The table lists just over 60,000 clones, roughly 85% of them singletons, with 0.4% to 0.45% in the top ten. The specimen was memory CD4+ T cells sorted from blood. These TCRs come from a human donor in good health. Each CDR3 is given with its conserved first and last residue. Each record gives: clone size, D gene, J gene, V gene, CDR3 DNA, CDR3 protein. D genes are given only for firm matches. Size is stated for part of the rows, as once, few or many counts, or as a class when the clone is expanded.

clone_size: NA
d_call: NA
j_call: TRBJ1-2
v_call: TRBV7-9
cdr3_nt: TGTGCCAGCAGGAAGGACGGATCAAGAGATGGCTACACCTTC
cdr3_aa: CASRKDGSRDGYTF

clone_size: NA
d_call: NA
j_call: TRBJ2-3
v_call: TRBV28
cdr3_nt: TGTGCCAGCAGTTTGCCTTGGGATACGCAGTATTTT
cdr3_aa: CASSLPWDTQYF

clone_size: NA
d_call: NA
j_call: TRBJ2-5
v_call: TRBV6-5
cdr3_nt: TGTGCCAGCAGGATAGGGCAAGAGACCCAGTACTTC
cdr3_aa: CASRIGQETQYF

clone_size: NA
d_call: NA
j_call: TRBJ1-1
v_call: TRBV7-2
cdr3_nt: TGTGCCAGCAGCTTTGACAAGAACACTGAAGCTTTCTTT
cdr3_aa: CASSFDKNTEAFF

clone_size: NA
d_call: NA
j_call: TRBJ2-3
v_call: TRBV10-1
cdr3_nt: TGCGCCAGCAGTGAGTCGAGGATATTTGCAGATACGCAGTATTTT
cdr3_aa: CASSESRIFADTQYF

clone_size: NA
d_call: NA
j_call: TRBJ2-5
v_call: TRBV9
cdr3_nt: TGTGCCAGCAGCGTCAGACCCGGTGGGGGGACCCAGTACTTC
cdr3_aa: CASSVRPGGGTQYF

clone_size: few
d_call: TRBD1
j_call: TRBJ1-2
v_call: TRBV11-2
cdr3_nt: TGTGCCAGCAGCTTAGTAACAGGGGTCTACACCTTC
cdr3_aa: CASSLVTGVYTF

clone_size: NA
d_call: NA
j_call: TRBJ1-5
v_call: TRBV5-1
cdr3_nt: TGCGCCAGCAGCCCTAGTGCTACCGGGGCTGGTCAGCCCCAGCATTTT
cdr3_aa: CASSPSATGAGQPQHF

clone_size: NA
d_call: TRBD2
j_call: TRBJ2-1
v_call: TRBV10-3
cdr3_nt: TGTGCCATCGCACGGGGGGGCAATGAGCAGTTCTTC
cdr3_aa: CAIARGGNEQFF

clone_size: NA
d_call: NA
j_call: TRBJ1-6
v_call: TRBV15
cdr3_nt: TGTGCCACCAGCAGAGGGGGTCGGAAGGCAGGAACTTATAATTCACCCCTCCACTTT
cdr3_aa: CATSRGGRKAGTYNSPLHF

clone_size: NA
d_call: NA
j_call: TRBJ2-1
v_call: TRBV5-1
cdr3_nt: TGCGCCAGCAGCTACTACACGTTACAGGTCTACAATGAGCAGTTCTTC
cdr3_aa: CASSYYTLQVYNEQFF

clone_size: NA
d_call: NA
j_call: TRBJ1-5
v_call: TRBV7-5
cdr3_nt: TGTGTCAGAAGCTTGGAGGCTCGGTGCAATCAGCCCCAGCATTTT
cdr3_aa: CVRSLEARCNQPQHF

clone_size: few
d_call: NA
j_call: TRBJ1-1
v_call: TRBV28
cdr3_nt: TGTGCCAGCAGTTTTTTAGGGTTCGTGTTTTCGAACACTGAAGCTTTCTTT
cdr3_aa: CASSFLGFVFSNTEAFF

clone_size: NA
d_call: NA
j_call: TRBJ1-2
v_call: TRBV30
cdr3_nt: TGTGCCTGGAGACAACCGGGACGGACCTCTGGGGGCTACACCTTC
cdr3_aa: CAWRQPGRTSGGYTF

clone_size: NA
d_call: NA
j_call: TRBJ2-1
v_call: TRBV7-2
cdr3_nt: TGTGCCAGCAGCTTATGGGGCAATGAGAACAATGAGCAGTTCTTC
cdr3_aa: CASSLWGNENNEQFF

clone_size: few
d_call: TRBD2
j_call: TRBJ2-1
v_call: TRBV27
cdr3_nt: TGTGCCAGCAGTTTATGGGCTAGCGGGGGTAGGTCCTCCTACAATGAGCAGTTCTTC
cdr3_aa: CASSLWASGGRSSYNEQFF

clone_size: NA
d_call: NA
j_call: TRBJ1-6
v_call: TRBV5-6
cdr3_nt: TGTGCCAGCAGCTTGGCCGCTGGACAACGGGGTGATTCACCCCTCCACTTT
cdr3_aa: CASSLAAGQRGDSPLHF

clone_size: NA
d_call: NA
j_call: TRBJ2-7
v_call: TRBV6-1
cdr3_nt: TGTGCCAGCAGTGAAGGTTGGTTTACCTACGAGCAGTACTTC
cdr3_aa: CASSEGWFTYEQYF

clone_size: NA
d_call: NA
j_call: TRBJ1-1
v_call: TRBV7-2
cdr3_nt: TGTGCCAGCAGCTTAGGGCGGATGAACACTGAAGCTTTCTTT
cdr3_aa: CASSLGRMNTEAFF

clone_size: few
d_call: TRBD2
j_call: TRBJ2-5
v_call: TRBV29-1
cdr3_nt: TGCAGCGTTCAGCGGGGGGTAGTGGTGACCCAGTACTTC
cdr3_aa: CSVQRGVVVTQYF

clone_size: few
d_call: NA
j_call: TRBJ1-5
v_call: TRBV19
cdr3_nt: TGTGCCAGTAGCCCCGGGGCAAGGGACAATCAGCCCCAGCATTTT
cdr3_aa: CASSPGARDNQPQHF

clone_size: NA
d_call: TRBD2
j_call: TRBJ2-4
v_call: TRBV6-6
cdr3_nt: TGTGCCAGCAGCCCCTCCCCCTCGCGGGGGGGAAACATTCAGTACTTC
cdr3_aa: CASSPSPSRGGNIQYF

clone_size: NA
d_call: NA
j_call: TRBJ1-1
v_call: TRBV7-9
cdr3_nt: TGTGCCAGCAGCCATGATATAGGGGGGGCTTTCTTT
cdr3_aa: CASSHDIGGAFF

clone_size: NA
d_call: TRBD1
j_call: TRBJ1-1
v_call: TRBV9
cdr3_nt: TGTGCCAGCAGCGTAGGCGCGGGACAGGGGGGTGAAGCTTTCTTT
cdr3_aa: CASSVGAGQGGEAFF

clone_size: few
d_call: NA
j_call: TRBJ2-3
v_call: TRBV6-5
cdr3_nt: TGTGCCAGCAGTTACAAAGATACGCAGTATTTT
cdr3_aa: CASSYKDTQYF

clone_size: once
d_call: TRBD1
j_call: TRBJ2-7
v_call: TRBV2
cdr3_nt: TGTGCCAGCAGTTCCGGGACAGGGAACTACGAGCAGTACTTC
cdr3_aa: CASSSGTGNYEQYF

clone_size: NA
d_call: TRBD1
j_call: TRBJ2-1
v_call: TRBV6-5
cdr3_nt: TGTGCCAGCAGTCCGGGACAGGGGCGAAATGAGCAGTTCTTC
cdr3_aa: CASSPGQGRNEQFF

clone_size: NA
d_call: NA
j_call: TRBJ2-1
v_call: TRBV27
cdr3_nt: TGTGCCAGCAGTTTGCGTGGGACAGAGCAGTTCTTC
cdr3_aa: CASSLRGTEQFF

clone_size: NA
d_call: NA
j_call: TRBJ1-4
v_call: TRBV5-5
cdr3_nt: TGTGCCAGCAGCTTGGGGATAACGGGACGCACCAACCTGGGTGAAAAACTGTTTTTT
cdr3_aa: CASSLGITGRTNLGEKLFF

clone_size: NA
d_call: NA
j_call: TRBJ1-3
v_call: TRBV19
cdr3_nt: TGTGCCACCTTAAGGACTGCCGGCTCTGGAAACACCATATATTTT
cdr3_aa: CATLRTAGSGNTIYF

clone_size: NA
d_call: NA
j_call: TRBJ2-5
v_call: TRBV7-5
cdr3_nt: TGTGTCAGAAGCTTAGAGGGTAAGGACTACCAAGAGACCCAGTACTTC
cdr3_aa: CVRSLEGKDYQETQYF

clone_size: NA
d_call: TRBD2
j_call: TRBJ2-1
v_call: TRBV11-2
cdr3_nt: TGTGCCAGCAGCTCGGCGGGACTAGCGGTTAACAATGAGCAGTTCTTC
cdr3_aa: CASSSAGLAVNNEQFF

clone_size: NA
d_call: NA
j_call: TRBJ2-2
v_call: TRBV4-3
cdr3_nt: TGCGCCAGCAGCCAGAACCTGGAGGGGGCAGGCACCGGGGAGCTGTTTTTT
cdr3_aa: CASSQNLEGAGTGELFF

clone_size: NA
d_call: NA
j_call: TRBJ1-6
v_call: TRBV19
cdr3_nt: TGTGCCAGTATGGGCCGCGGAAATTCACCCCTCCACTTT
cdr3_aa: CASMGRGNSPLHF

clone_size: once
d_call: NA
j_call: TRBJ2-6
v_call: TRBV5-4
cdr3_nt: TGTGCCAGCAGTAACCCTGGGGCCAACGTCCTGACTTTC
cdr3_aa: CASSNPGANVLTF

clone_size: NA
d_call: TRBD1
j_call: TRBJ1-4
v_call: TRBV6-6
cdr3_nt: TGTGCCAGCAGAATGGGACAGGGGCGGGAAAAACTGTTTTTT
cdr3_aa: CASRMGQGREKLFF

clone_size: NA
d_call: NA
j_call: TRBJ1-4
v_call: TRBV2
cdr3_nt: TGTGCCAGCAGTGAAAACCCCTCCGGGACAACTAATGAAAAACTGTTTTTT
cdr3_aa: CASSENPSGTTNEKLFF

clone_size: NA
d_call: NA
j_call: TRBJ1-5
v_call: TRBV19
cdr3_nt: TGTGCCAGTAGTAGGGTGTCTCAGCCCCAGCATTTT
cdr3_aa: CASSRVSQPQHF

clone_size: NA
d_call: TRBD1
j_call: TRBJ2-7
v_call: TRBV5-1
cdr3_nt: TGCGCCAGCAGTTTCGTAGACAGGGCCTACGAGCAGTACTTC
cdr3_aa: CASSFVDRAYEQYF

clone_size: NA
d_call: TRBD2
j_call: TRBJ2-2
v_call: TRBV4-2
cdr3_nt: TGTGCCAGCAGCCAATTGACTAGCGGGGGGGCCGCGACCGGGGAGCTGTTTTTT
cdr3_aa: CASSQLTSGGAATGELFF

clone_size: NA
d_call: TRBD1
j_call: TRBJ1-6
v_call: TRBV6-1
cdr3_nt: TGTGCCAGCATCGACAGGGGCGCTTCACCCCTCCACTTT
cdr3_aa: CASIDRGASPLHF

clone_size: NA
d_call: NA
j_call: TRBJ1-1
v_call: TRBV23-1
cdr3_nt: TGCGCCAGCAACCCCGGCGGGGCAGGGATAAACACTGAAGCTTTCTTT
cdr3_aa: CASNPGGAGINTEAFF

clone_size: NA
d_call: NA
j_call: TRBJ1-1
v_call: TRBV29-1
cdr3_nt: TGCAGCGTTGACGGCAGGGCGGACACTGAAGCTTTCTTT
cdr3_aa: CSVDGRADTEAFF

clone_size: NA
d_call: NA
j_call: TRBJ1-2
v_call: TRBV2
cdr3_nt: TGTGCCAGCTATTCCCTGGGGGGTGACCGAGACTATGGCTACACCTTC
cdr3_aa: CASYSLGGDRDYGYTF

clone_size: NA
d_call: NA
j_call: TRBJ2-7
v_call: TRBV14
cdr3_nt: TGTGCCAGCAGCCAAGGTCTTTTGACCTACGAGCAGTACTTC
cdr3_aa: CASSQGLLTYEQYF

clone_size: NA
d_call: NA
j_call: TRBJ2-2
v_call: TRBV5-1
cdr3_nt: TGCGCCAGCAGCTCTCCCCCAACCGGGGAGCTGTTTTTT
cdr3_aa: CASSSPPTGELFF

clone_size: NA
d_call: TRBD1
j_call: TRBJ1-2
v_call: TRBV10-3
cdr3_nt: TGTGCCATCAGTCCGGGACAGGGGAACTATGGCTACACCTTC
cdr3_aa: CAISPGQGNYGYTF

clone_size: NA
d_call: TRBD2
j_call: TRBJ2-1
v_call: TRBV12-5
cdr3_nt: TGTGCTAGTGGTTTTCAGCTAGCGGGGCTTGTCTCCTACAATGAGCAGTTCTTC
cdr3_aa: CASGFQLAGLVSYNEQFF